This entry describes one TCR beta chain. Sequenced by immunoSEQ multiplex PCR; TCRdb stores in-frame clones only, minus some. This sample has about 170,000 clones, with 85% to 95% found just once. V lost 4 bases to trimming and J lost 0 bases, with 9 bases between them. This CDR3 comprises 13 residues. Germline V gene sequence: CDR1 SQVTM, CDR2 ANQGSEA. The sample belongs to a study of control samples from healthy donors and cancer patients. This receptor was identified in a woman aged 55-70 years in good health. This chain links TRBV29-1 with TRBJ1-1, with D possibly TRBD1 on 6 matching bases. The sequenced sample consisted of blood. The CDR3 loop reads CSVAGQLNTEAFF. The CDR3 coding sequence is TGCAGCGTTGCCGGACAGCTGAACACTGAAGCTTTCTTT.